This is a list of T cell receptor beta chains from one sample in a study of radiotherapy plus CTLA-4 blockade in lung cancer. Generated by immunoSEQ multiplex PCR, the TCRdb table keeps only in-frame clones and is missing some. The data hold tens of thousands of clones, with 60% to 80% observed a single time. The material was peripheral blood, obtained from a patient treated with radiotherapy plus ipilimumab. The receptors here all came from a human donor with non-small cell lung cancer who had stable disease on radiotherapy plus ipilimumab. Each CDR3 is given with its conserved first and last residue. D genes are given only for firm matches. Clone size is shown for a subset of rows, as once, few, many or a class of expanded clone.

DNA: TGTGCCAGCAGCTTAGCCGGGGGGCCCATCTACGAGCAGTACTTC
CDR3: CASSLAGGPIYEQYF
V: TRBV11-3
J: TRBJ2-7
D: .
size: few

DNA: TGCGCCAGCAGTAGCGGGGCTGGGACTACGATGCAGTACTTC
CDR3: CASSSGAGTTMQYF
V: TRBV10-1
J: TRBJ2-7
D: TRBD2
size: .

DNA: TGTGCCAGCAGCCGCGGTGGGGGGGGCCGCAACACCGGGGAGCTGTTTTTT
CDR3: CASSRGGGGRNTGELFF
V: TRBV7-9
J: TRBJ2-2
D: .
size: .

DNA: TGTGCCAGCAGTGATAGCGCCAGGGGCCAAGGGTATAATTCACCCCTCCACTTT
CDR3: CASSDSARGQGYNSPLHF
V: TRBV2
J: TRBJ1-6
D: .
size: .

DNA: TGCAGCGGTTCGGGACTAGCTGGAAAAGAGACCCAGTACTTC
CDR3: CSGSGLAGKETQYF
V: TRBV29-1
J: TRBJ2-5
D: TRBD2
size: few

DNA: TGTGCCAGCAGTGAGAAAGAGACCCAGTACTTC
CDR3: CASSEKETQYF
V: TRBV7-2
J: TRBJ2-5
D: .
size: .

DNA: TGTGCCAGCAGTGAGGGCAGGTTGAAAAACACCATATATTTT
CDR3: CASSEGRLKNTIYF
V: TRBV2
J: TRBJ1-3
D: .
size: .

DNA: TGTGCCGTTACTCAGGGACAGGGTGTCGCGGCCTTC
CDR3: CAVTQGQGVAAF
V: TRBV11-2
J: TRBJ1-2
D: TRBD1
size: medium-sized

DNA: TGCAGCGCTGACAGGGGGGCGGATTACAATGAGCAGTTCTTC
CDR3: CSADRGADYNEQFF
V: TRBV29-1
J: TRBJ2-1
D: TRBD1
size: many

DNA: TGTGCCAGCAGCACCCGGGGGGATACCCCGCATACGGAGCAGTTCTTC
CDR3: CASSTRGDTPHTEQFF
V: TRBV7-2
J: TRBJ2-1
D: TRBD2
size: .

DNA: TGTGCCATCAGTGAGTTTGGGACAGGGGACGCTGGAAACACCATATATTTT
CDR3: CAISEFGTGDAGNTIYF
V: TRBV10-3
J: TRBJ1-3
D: TRBD1
size: .

DNA: TGTGCCAGCAGTGAATGGCGGGGCACAGATACGCAGTATTTT
CDR3: CASSEWRGTDTQYF
V: TRBV25-1
J: TRBJ2-3
D: .
size: .

DNA: TGTGCCAGCAGTCTACCCCCGGGAGGTACCTACGAGCAGTACTTC
CDR3: CASSLPPGGTYEQYF
V: TRBV5-6
J: TRBJ2-7
D: TRBD2
size: .

DNA: TGTGCCAGCAGTGTGTCACTTAGCACAGATACGCAGTATTTT
CDR3: CASSVSLSTDTQYF
V: TRBV6-4
J: TRBJ2-3
D: .
size: few

DNA: TGTGCCAGCAGCGTAGAGGGGTTAGATACGCAGTATTTT
CDR3: CASSVEGLDTQYF
V: TRBV9
J: TRBJ2-3
D: .
size: .

DNA: TGTGCCAGCAGTTGGAGTTATAATTCACCCCTCCACTTT
CDR3: CASSWSYNSPLHF
V: TRBV2
J: TRBJ1-6
D: .
size: medium-sized

DNA: TGTGCCAGCAGCCGCGAGCGGGGAACCTACGAGCAGTACTTC
CDR3: CASSRERGTYEQYF
V: TRBV7-2
J: TRBJ2-7
D: TRBD2
size: .

DNA: TGTGCCAGCAGTCCCTCGACGGACAGGTACGGGCAGCCCCAGCATTTT
CDR3: CASSPSTDRYGQPQHF
V: TRBV6-6
J: TRBJ1-5
D: TRBD1
size: once

DNA: TGTGCCAGCAGCCACCTCCGGGGGGGCAATCAGCCCCAGCATTTT
CDR3: CASSHLRGGNQPQHF
V: TRBV6-6
J: TRBJ1-5
D: .
size: .

DNA: TGTGCCAGTAGTACCGAGAGGACTCGGCTGTACTTC
CDR3: CASSTERTRLYF
V: TRBV19
J: TRBJ2-5
D: .
size: .

DNA: TGTGCCAGCAGCTTATTATCGGCCGGCGGTGGTGAAAAACTGTTTTTT
CDR3: CASSLLSAGGGEKLFF
V: TRBV7-8
J: TRBJ1-4
D: .
size: .

DNA: TGTGCCACCAGCTCGGGGGGGACCTCCCTTGACACGCAGTATTTT
CDR3: CATSSGGTSLDTQYF
V: TRBV15
J: TRBJ2-3
D: TRBD2
size: .

DNA: TGCGCTAGTCGCGGAGGGGATCAAGAGACCCAGTACTTC
CDR3: CASRGGDQETQYF
V: TRBV5-1
J: TRBJ2-5
D: .
size: .

DNA: TGCAGCGTTGAATACAAATTTAACACTGAAGCTTTCTTT
CDR3: CSVEYKFNTEAFF
V: TRBV29-1
J: TRBJ1-1
D: .
size: few

DNA: TGTGCCAGCAGCTTAACCCAGACATACCAGCCCCAGCATTTT
CDR3: CASSLTQTYQPQHF
V: TRBV7-8
J: TRBJ1-5
D: .
size: few

DNA: TGTGCCAGCAGGGGGACAGGTGAAAAACTGTTTTTT
CDR3: CASRGTGEKLFF
V: TRBV2
J: TRBJ1-4
D: TRBD1
size: .

DNA: TGTGCCAGCAGCTTTTCGCGACAGGGAACAGATACGCAGTATTTT
CDR3: CASSFSRQGTDTQYF
V: TRBV5-5
J: TRBJ2-3
D: TRBD1
size: .

DNA: TGTGCCAGCAGTGGGGCAGGGATTCGTGAAAAACTGTTTTTT
CDR3: CASSGAGIREKLFF
V: TRBV25-1
J: TRBJ1-4
D: .
size: .

DNA: TGTGCCATCGGTCGGGACACAGATACGCAGTATTTT
CDR3: CAIGRDTDTQYF
V: TRBV10-3
J: TRBJ2-3
D: .
size: .

DNA: TGCGCCAGCAGCCAAGCGAAGCCGAATGAAGCTTTCTTT
CDR3: CASSQAKPNEAFF
V: TRBV4-1
J: TRBJ1-1
D: .
size: .

DNA: TGTGCCAGCAGCTCTTCCGGGACAGGGGGAGAGACCCAGTACTTC
CDR3: CASSSSGTGGETQYF
V: TRBV7-2
J: TRBJ2-5
D: TRBD1
size: .

DNA: TGTGCCAGCATTCCGCAGCAGGGCGGCCAAGAGACCCAGTACTTC
CDR3: CASIPQQGGQETQYF
V: TRBV2
J: TRBJ2-5
D: .
size: .

DNA: TGCGCCAGTACCAACGGACTGCTGAACACTGAAGCTTTCTTT
CDR3: CASTNGLLNTEAFF
V: TRBV10-2
J: TRBJ1-1
D: .
size: .

DNA: TGCGCCAGCAGCCATTCCGCTGGGTACAGTCCCGAGCAGTACTTC
CDR3: CASSHSAGYSPEQYF
V: TRBV4-1
J: TRBJ2-7
D: .
size: .

DNA: TGTGCCAGCAGCCCGACAGGGAACACTGAAGCTTTCTTT
CDR3: CASSPTGNTEAFF
V: TRBV5-4
J: TRBJ1-1
D: .
size: .

DNA: TGTGCCTGGAGTGTAAGCGGGTGGTATGCGAACACCGGGGAGCTGTTTTTT
CDR3: CAWSVSGWYANTGELFF
V: TRBV30
J: TRBJ2-2
D: .
size: .

DNA: TGTGCCAGCAGCGCTTCAGGGAACTCTGGAAACACCATATATTTT
CDR3: CASSASGNSGNTIYF
V: TRBV9
J: TRBJ1-3
D: .
size: .

DNA: TGTGCCAGCAGCCCGACAGGGTCAGAGACCCAGTACTTC
CDR3: CASSPTGSETQYF
V: TRBV7-3
J: TRBJ2-5
D: TRBD1
size: once

DNA: TGTGCCTGGAGTCGGGGAAGCCACACTGAAGCTTTCTTT
CDR3: CAWSRGSHTEAFF
V: TRBV30
J: TRBJ1-1
D: .
size: few

DNA: TGTGCCAGCAGCTTGGGGAGCAGGTTCACTGAAGCTTTCTTT
CDR3: CASSLGSRFTEAFF
V: TRBV13
J: TRBJ1-1
D: .
size: .

DNA: TGTGCCAGCAGCGCTGGACTAAGCGGGGGGGTGCAAGAGACCCAGTACTTC
CDR3: CASSAGLSGGVQETQYF
V: TRBV9
J: TRBJ2-5
D: TRBD2
size: few

DNA: TGTGCCAGCAGACAGGTCGATCAGCCCCAGCATTTT
CDR3: CASRQVDQPQHF
V: TRBV2
J: TRBJ1-5
D: .
size: few

DNA: TGTGCCTGGAGTGTAGGCGCGGTCAATGAGCAGTTCTTC
CDR3: CAWSVGAVNEQFF
V: TRBV30
J: TRBJ2-1
D: .
size: .

DNA: TGCGCCAGCAGCCTGACTAGCGGGACTTACAATGAGCAGTTCTTC
CDR3: CASSLTSGTYNEQFF
V: TRBV5-1
J: TRBJ2-1
D: TRBD2
size: .

DNA: TGCGCCAGCAGTCCCGGGACAGGGGGCTGGGGCTATGGCTACACCTTC
CDR3: CASSPGTGGWGYGYTF
V: TRBV10-1
J: TRBJ1-2
D: TRBD1
size: once

DNA: TGTGCCAGCAGTCAAGCGGGGAGCACCTACGAGCAGTACTTC
CDR3: CASSQAGSTYEQYF
V: TRBV25-1
J: TRBJ2-7
D: TRBD2
size: .

DNA: TGTGCCAGCTCAGTCTTTCAGACAGAGAGATACAATGAGCAGTTCTTC
CDR3: CASSVFQTERYNEQFF
V: TRBV18
J: TRBJ2-1
D: .
size: .

DNA: TGCAGCGTAACTCAGGGTATGAGCACAGATACGCAGTATTTT
CDR3: CSVTQGMSTDTQYF
V: TRBV29-1
J: TRBJ2-3
D: .
size: .